The clone carrying this TCR beta chain was observed many times. What it binds is not known. CDR1 and CDR2 from the germline V gene are SGHKS and YYEKEE (reference sequence). The CDR3 contains 11 residues. Trimming took 3 bases from V and 5 from J, leaving 6 bases between them. This record belongs to a study of T cells after yellow fever vaccination. Study information: Fractions with few cells were prepared using SMART-Seq v4 Ultra Low Input. Findings of the study overall: Among primary-vaccination clones, most reappeared after the booster, at almost 98% for CD4 and roughly 90% for CD8.

Template switching with 5'RACE generated the TCR cDNA and added a universal primer site and UMIs. TCRdb fed the 5' RACE reads into MiXCR, producing one record per CDR3 protein. The table includes some 320,000 distinct CDR3 sequences, about 4% detected once. The source of this sequence is a man in his late teens or twenties who received the YFV17D yellow fever vaccine. The sequencing used PBMCs, collected 5 days after the yellow fever booster vaccination. The chain joins TRBV5-5 to TRBJ2-7; D remains unclear. CDR3 amino acids: CASSSRDEQYF. For the CDR3, the DNA is TGTGCCAGCAGCTCCCGTGACGAGCAGTACTTC.